Each of the 6 T cell receptor beta chains below was sequenced from the same sample in a study of blood T cell repertoires in COVID-19. TCRdb's table, derived via immunoSEQ multiplex PCR, lists solely in-frame clones and lacks some. In the table there are tens of thousands of clones, about nine tenths of which are singletons. The source material was peripheral blood. All receptors come from a man in his sixties with acute or convalescent COVID-19.

This clone was picked up one time. The genes are TRBV7-2 and TRBJ1-3; TRBD1 is a possible D gene (6 bases). This CDR3 has 15 residues. V gave up 1 base and J gave up 4 bases, with 11 bases separating them. In germline, CDR1 is SGHTA, CDR2 FQGNSA. The CDR3 DNA reads as TGTGCCAGCAGCTTAGAATACAGGGCGGGAAACACCATATATTTT. This sequence encodes CASSLEYRAGNTIYF. Together with reference TRBV7-2 and TRBJ1-3, the CDR3 gives the full variable domain: GAGVSQSPSNKVTEKGKDVELRCDPISGHTALYWYRQSLGQGLEFLIYFQGNSAPDKSGLPSDRFSAERTGGSVSTLTIQRTQQEDSAVYLCASSLEYRAGNTIYFGEGSWLTVV.

V and J are TRBV7-9 and TRBJ1-4; D gene uncertain. Between the trimmed V and J ends, which lost 5 bases and 6 bases, there was a span of 13 bases. This CDR3 is built from 14 residues. The germline V gene encodes CDR1 SEHNR and CDR2 FQNEAQ (reference sequence). The CDR3: CASSNGDRDEKLFF. The CDR3, as DNA: TGTGCCAGCAGCAACGGGGATCGAGATGAAAAACTGTTTTTT.

The genes are TRBV5-1 and TRBJ2-1; 8 bases line up with TRBD2. This CDR3 has 15 amino acids. With V trimmed by 9 bases and J by 8 bases, 16 bases remained unmatched. Germline V lookup: CDR1 SGHRS, CDR2 YFSETQ. Here the CDR3 reads CATSGGVAGTHEQFF. CDR3 bases: TGCGCCACCTCCGGGGGAGTAGCGGGGACCCATGAGCAGTTCTTC. Combining the CDR3 with reference TRBV5-1 and TRBJ2-1 gives the whole variable domain KAGVTQTPRYLIKTRGQQVTLSCSPISGHRSVSWYQQTPGQGLQFLFEYFSETQRNKGNFPGRFSGRQFSNSRSEMNVSTLELGDSALYLCATSGGVAGTHEQFFGPGTRLTVL.

This chain uses TRBV7-2 with TRBJ1-1; 11 bases are shared with TRBD1. After removal of 6 bases from V and 4 bases from J, the junction contained 10 bases not matched to a gene. Germline V lookup: CDR1 SGHTA, CDR2 FQGNSA. This CDR3 contains 16 residues. CDR3 sequence reads: CASRRRTGGFLTEAFF. The DNA for the CDR3 is TGTGCCAGCAGACGCAGGACAGGGGGCTTCCTCACTGAAGCTTTCTTT.

V is TRBV18 and J is TRBJ1-1; 7 bases line up with TRBD1. The length of the CDR3 is 15 residues. Germline CDR1 and CDR2: KGHSH and LQKENI. V was clipped by 5 bases and J by 5 bases; unmatched bases: 11. The CDR3 here is CASSSPGGTMTEAFF. The CDR3 DNA sequence: TGTGCCAGCTCAAGTCCAGGGGGTACGATGACTGAAGCTTTCTTT.

V is TRBV11-3 and J is TRBJ2-3; D is perhaps TRBD2 (5 bases). Trimming stripped 2 bases from V and 3 bases from J, with 15 bases between. Germline CDR1 is SGHNT and CDR2 is YENEEA. The CDR3 has 16 residues. In DNA, the CDR3 is TGTGCCAGCAGCTTAATCATCAGCGGAGGAACAGATACGCAGTATTTT. This gives the protein CASSLIISGGTDTQYF. The full variable domain, its missing parts supplied by reference TRBV11-3 and TRBJ2-3, is EAGVVQSPRYKIIEKKQPVAFWCNPISGHNTLYWYLQNLGQGPELLIRYENEEAVDDSQLPKDRFSAERLKGVDSTLKIQPAELGDSAVYLCASSLIISGGTDTQYFGPGTRLTVL.